Listed below are T cell receptor beta chains from one sample, sequenced in a study of identical twins. TCRdb passed the 5' RACE reads through MiXCR, listing each CDR3 protein once. The sample gives roughly 1.6 million distinct CDR3 sequences, roughly a third of which show up once; under 0.35% is in the top ten. The source material was cord blood. These receptors originate from a newborn girl in good health. Both conserved end residues are part of each CDR3. The D gene is left open where the match is weak. Clone size is stated in some rows and not others, as once, few, many or a class when expanded.

size: few; V: TRBV25-1; D: -; J: TRBJ1-1; CDR3: CASSDQTGEAFF; DNA: TGTGCCAGCAGTGATCAAACAGGTGAAGCTTTCTTT
size: -; V: TRBV2; D: TRBD2; J: TRBJ2-3; CDR3: CASSEAGDYPTDTQYF; DNA: TGTGCCAGCAGTGAAGCGGGGGACTACCCCACAGATACGCAGTATTTT
size: few; V: TRBV20-1; D: -; J: TRBJ2-1; CDR3: CSVLALYNEQFF; DNA: TGCAGTGTTCTAGCCCTCTACAATGAGCAGTTCTTC
size: -; V: TRBV10-1; D: TRBD2; J: TRBJ2-7; CDR3: CASSGRDYEQYF; DNA: TGCGCCAGCAGCGGGAGGGATTACGAGCAGTACTTC
size: -; V: TRBV20-1; D: -; J: TRBJ1-1; CDR3: CRGPYWTEAFF; DNA: TGCAGGGGGCCGTATTGGACTGAAGCTTTCTTT
size: -; V: TRBV14; D: TRBD1; J: TRBJ2-1; CDR3: CASSQRQGYGETQFF; DNA: TGTGCCAGCAGCCAAAGACAGGGGTACGGGGAGACCCAGTTCTTC
size: -; V: TRBV20-1; D: TRBD2; J: TRBJ2-7; CDR3: CSAGSGGARLAGRIYEQYF; DNA: TGCAGTGCGGGATCAGGGGGCGCGAGACTAGCGGGGAGGATCTACGAGCAGTACTTC
size: many; V: TRBV18; D: -; J: TRBJ2-7; CDR3: CASSPGGRGYEQYF; DNA: TGTGCCAGCTCACCAGGAGGCAGGGGTTACGAGCAGTACTTC
size: -; V: TRBV20-1; D: TRBD1; J: TRBJ2-1; CDR3: CSASQGANEQFF; DNA: TGCAGTGCGTCACAGGGGGCCAATGAGCAGTTCTTC
size: -; V: TRBV11-1; D: TRBD1; J: TRBJ2-7; CDR3: CASRRQGFYEQYF; DNA: TGTGCCAGCAGGCGACAGGGTTTCTACGAGCAGTACTTC
size: few; V: TRBV4-2; D: TRBD1; J: TRBJ1-1; CDR3: CASSQDPGGRMNTEAFF; DNA: TGTGCCAGCAGCCAAGATCCAGGGGGAAGGATGAACACTGAAGCTTTCTTT
size: few; V: TRBV20-1; D: -; J: TRBJ2-1; CDR3: CSASLGLHYNEQFF; DNA: TGCAGTGCTAGCCTGGGCCTCCACTACAATGAGCAGTTCTTC
size: few; V: TRBV11-2; D: -; J: TRBJ2-7; CDR3: CASSFAEQYF; DNA: TGTGCCAGCAGCTTTGCCGAGCAGTACTTC
size: once; V: TRBV13; D: TRBD1; J: TRBJ1-3; CDR3: CASSPIGQGSGNTIYF; DNA: TGTGCCAGCAGCCCTATAGGACAGGGAAGTGGAAACACCATATATTTT
size: -; V: TRBV4-1; D: -; J: TRBJ2-3; CDR3: CASSQHHTDTQYF; DNA: TGCGCCAGCAGCCAACATCACACAGATACGCAGTATTTT
size: -; V: TRBV27; D: TRBD2; J: TRBJ2-7; CDR3: CASQDGPGLAGYEQYF; DNA: TGTGCCAGCCAAGATGGACCGGGACTAGCGGGCTACGAGCAGTACTTC
size: few; V: TRBV7-9; D: TRBD2; J: TRBJ2-3; CDR3: CASSPGTSGGISTDTQYF; DNA: TGTGCCAGCAGCCCCGGGACTAGCGGGGGGATAAGCACAGATACGCAGTATTTT
size: once; V: TRBV7-2; D: TRBD2; J: TRBJ2-7; CDR3: CASSLVPLAGGPSYEQYF; DNA: TGTGCCAGCAGCTTAGTCCCCCTAGCGGGGGGGCCATCCTACGAGCAGTACTTC
size: few; V: TRBV10-1; D: -; J: TRBJ1-2; CDR3: CASSVDPAYGYTF; DNA: TGCGCCAGCAGTGTGGACCCCGCCTATGGCTACACCTTC
size: -; V: TRBV20-1; D: TRBD1; J: TRBJ1-2; CDR3: CSASVDRVYGYTF; DNA: TGCAGTGCTAGCGTCGACAGGGTCTATGGCTACACCTTC
size: few; V: TRBV20-1; D: -; J: TRBJ1-1; CDR3: CSAPTEGNTEAFF; DNA: TGCAGTGCTCCTACCGAGGGGAACACTGAAGCTTTCTTT
size: -; V: TRBV27; D: -; J: TRBJ1-1; CDR3: CASTLSQGNTEAFF; DNA: TGTGCCAGCACCCTAAGTCAGGGGAACACTGAAGCTTTCTTT
size: -; V: TRBV4-2; D: TRBD2; J: TRBJ2-3; CDR3: CASSQVGAGGPSGDTQYF; DNA: TGTGCCAGCAGCCAAGTGGGGGCGGGAGGGCCCTCGGGTGATACGCAGTATTTT
size: many; V: TRBV20-1; D: -; J: TRBJ2-7; CDR3: CSARDDYEQYF; DNA: TGCAGTGCTAGAGACGACTACGAGCAGTACTTC
size: few; V: TRBV27; D: TRBD2; J: TRBJ2-1; CDR3: CASSLLAGGMYNEQFF; DNA: TGTGCCAGCAGTTTACTAGCGGGAGGTATGTACAATGAGCAGTTCTTC
size: many; V: TRBV18; D: -; J: TRBJ1-1; CDR3: CASSLQGYTEAFF; DNA: TGTGCCAGCTCACTACAGGGATACACTGAAGCTTTCTTT
size: few; V: TRBV7-2; D: -; J: TRBJ2-3; CDR3: CASRRRATTTDTQYF; DNA: TGTGCCAGCCGAAGAAGGGCTACCACTACAGATACGCAGTATTTT
size: many; V: TRBV4-1; D: -; J: TRBJ2-1; CDR3: CASSQQGYNEQFF; DNA: TGCGCCAGCAGCCAACAGGGGTACAATGAGCAGTTCTTC
size: once; V: TRBV10-1; D: -; J: TRBJ2-7; CDR3: CASSEWGWHEQYF; DNA: TGCGCCAGCAGTGAGTGGGGCTGGCACGAGCAGTACTTC
size: -; V: TRBV6-1; D: -; J: TRBJ2-3; CDR3: CASSETGLTDTQYF; DNA: TGTGCCAGCAGTGAGACAGGTCTCACAGATACGCAGTATTTT
size: -; V: TRBV5-1; D: TRBD2; J: TRBJ2-1; CDR3: CASISGLDRNEQFF; DNA: TGCGCCAGCATCTCTGGACTAGACCGTAATGAGCAGTTCTTC
size: -; V: TRBV5-1; D: -; J: TRBJ1-2; CDR3: CASSHKQAYGYTF; DNA: TGCGCCAGCAGCCACAAACAGGCCTATGGCTACACCTTC
size: -; V: TRBV7-9; D: TRBD2; J: TRBJ2-7; CDR3: CASSFRTGTSGRYYEQYF; DNA: TGTGCCAGCAGCTTTCGGACCGGGACTAGCGGGAGGTACTACGAGCAGTACTTC
size: few; V: TRBV20-1; D: -; J: TRBJ2-7; CDR3: CSARDSSYNEQYF; DNA: TGCAGTGCTAGGGACAGCTCCTACAATGAGCAGTACTTC
size: few; V: TRBV25-1; D: -; J: TRBJ2-7; CDR3: CASSDRYHEQYF; DNA: TGTGCCAGCAGTGACAGGTACCACGAGCAGTACTTC